The 13 T cell receptor beta chains below all came from one sample that was sequenced in a study of graft-versus-host responses after intestinal transplantation. Their antigen targets remain unknown. Method: immunoSEQ multiplex PCR; TCRdb's copy keeps in-frame clones and lacks some. The sample includes tens of thousands of clones, roughly 89% of them seen just once. The material sequenced was unstimulated CD4+ T cells sorted from spleen or lymph node cells, taken before intestinal transplant. Every receptor here comes from a human donor who received an intestinal transplant.

CDR3 amino acids: CASRGSGSSYEQYF. In nucleotides, the CDR3 is TGTGCCAGCAGGGGGAGCGGGAGCTCCTACGAGCAGTACTTC. V usage is TRBV28 and J usage is TRBJ2-7, with 8 nucleotides matching TRBD2. The J segment lost 0 bases and the V segment lost 6 bases, leaving 4 bases of the junction unmatched. The V gene's germline CDR1 is MDHEN and CDR2 SYDVKM. This CDR3 contains 14 residues.

The chain recombines TRBV28 with TRBJ2-4; D may be TRBD2 (6 bases). CDR3 size: 15 residues. The germline V and J ends were trimmed by 6 bases and 5 bases, with 17 bases remaining between them. Germline V lookup: CDR1 MDHEN, CDR2 SYDVKM. CDR3 DNA: TGTGCCAGCAGCCAAATGGCGGGATTCGAAAACATTCAGTACTTC. As protein: CASSQMAGFENIQYF.

The table lists this clone with a count of one. This sequence joins TRBV5-1 and TRBJ1-1; D is unresolved. The V end was cut by 4 bases, the J end by 1 base, with 11 bases between. The CDR3 spans 14 residues. Germline CDR1 reads SGHRS; CDR2 reads YFSETQ. CDR3 sequence: CASSPSTANTEAFF. CDR3 DNA: TGCGCCAGCAGCCCTTCTACAGCGAACACTGAAGCTTTCTTT.

The chain has TRBV15 and TRBJ1-4; weak D call: TRBD1 (5 bases). The CDR3 runs to 16 residues. Trimming left V 0 bases short and J 7 bases short, with 15 bases between. Germline CDR1 and CDR2: LNHNV and YYDKDF (reference sequence). The CDR3 DNA is TGTGCCACCAGCAGAGAGGGGACGGGACTAGGTGAAAAACTGTTTTTT. It translates to CATSREGTGLGEKLFF.

The chain links TRBV13 to TRBJ1-4; 8 nucleotides line up with TRBD1. V lost 5 bases to trimming and J lost 8 bases; unmatched junction nucleotides: 10. This CDR3 has 15 amino acids. Germline CDR1 is PRHDT and CDR2 is FYEKMQ (reference sequence). This CDR3 reads CASSARTGYSEKLFF. DNA for the CDR3: TGTGCCAGCAGCGCCCGGACAGGGTACAGCGAAAAACTGTTTTTT.

This chain links TRBV6-1 with TRBJ2-1; 8 bases fit TRBD1. The CDR3 sequence is 14 residues long. The J segment lost 9 bases and the V segment lost 7 bases, leaving 11 bases of the junction unmatched. The germline CDR1 and CDR2 sequences are MNHNS and SASEGT. The DNA for the CDR3 is TGTGCCAGCACCACAGGGGGTGGCTGGGGTGAGCAGTTCTTC. It translates to CASTTGGGWGEQFF.

The CDR3 DNA follows: TGTGCCAGTCGTAGCGGGAGAAACACCGGGGAGCTGTTTTTT. This sequence encodes CASRSGRNTGELFF. V usage is TRBV19 and J usage is TRBJ2-2; the match to TRBD2 covers 9 bases. Germline loops: CDR1 LNHDA, CDR2 SQIVND (reference sequence). V shed 8 bases, J shed 2 bases, and the junction held 3 bases outside the gene matches. The CDR3 has 14 residues.

The J gene is TRBJ1-2, the V gene TRBV29-1, with 8 nucleotides matching TRBD1. The CDR3 has 12 amino acids. V shed 4 bases and J 8 bases; nucleotides not matched to a gene: 6. Germline V gene lookup returns CDR1 SQVTM and CDR2 ANQGSEA. CDR3 protein: CSVVGQGEGYTF. The CDR3 DNA is TGCAGCGTTGTAGGACAGGGTGAAGGCTACACCTTC.

In its sample, this clone was seen a few times. The chain uses TRBV5-1 and TRBJ2-5, with a possible D match to TRBD2 (7 bases). In germline, CDR1 is SGHRS, CDR2 YFSETQ. With 0 bases removed from V and 5 bases from J, the gap between germline ends came to 17 bases. The CDR3 is made up of 16 amino acids. The CDR3 coding sequence is TGCGCCAGCAGCTTGGAGGCGGGGGCAGCAGGGGAGACCCAGTACTTC. This sequence encodes CASSLEAGAAGETQYF.

The J gene is TRBJ2-1, the V gene TRBV6-1; tentatively, D is TRBD1 (5 bases). Trimming took 4 bases from V and 3 from J, leaving 16 bases between them. Germline V gene sequence: CDR1 MNHNS, CDR2 SASEGT. The CDR3 is 16 amino acids. The CDR3 region has the DNA TGTGCCAGCAGTGCCCCGACAGTATCCTTCTACAATGAGCAGTTCTTC. It translates to CASSAPTVSFYNEQFF.

The chain joins TRBV25-1 to TRBJ1-1; a weak D match, TRBD1 (5 bases). Trimming cost V 5 bases and J 5 bases, with 15 bases left between them. This CDR3 is 14 amino acids long. The germline V gene has CDR1 MGHDK and CDR2 SYGVNS. DNA for the CDR3: TGTGCCAGCAGTTCCTTACAGGATAAAACTGAAGCTTTCTTT. Translating gives CASSSLQDKTEAFF.

The rearrangement links TRBV5-4 to TRBJ2-1, with 11 nucleotides matching TRBD2. The CDR3 is made up of 16 amino acids. Germline V CDR1 and CDR2: SGHNT, YYREEE (reference sequence). Trimming at V came to 0 bases and at J to 7 bases, leaving 6 bases not matched to a gene. CDR3 sequence reads: CASSLGLAGGVNEQFF. CDR3 nucleotide sequence: TGTGCCAGCAGCTTGGGGCTAGCGGGAGGTGTAAATGAGCAGTTCTTC.

This clone was observed a single time. This chain uses TRBV6-5 with TRBJ2-7, with a possible D match to TRBD1 (6 bases). The CDR3 is 13 amino acids. Trimming took 4 bases from V and 0 from J, leaving 7 bases between them. The germline V gene has CDR1 MNHEY and CDR2 SVGAGI. The CDR3 loop reads CASSWGLSYEQYF. CDR3 bases: TGTGCCAGCAGTTGGGGGCTCTCCTACGAGCAGTACTTC.